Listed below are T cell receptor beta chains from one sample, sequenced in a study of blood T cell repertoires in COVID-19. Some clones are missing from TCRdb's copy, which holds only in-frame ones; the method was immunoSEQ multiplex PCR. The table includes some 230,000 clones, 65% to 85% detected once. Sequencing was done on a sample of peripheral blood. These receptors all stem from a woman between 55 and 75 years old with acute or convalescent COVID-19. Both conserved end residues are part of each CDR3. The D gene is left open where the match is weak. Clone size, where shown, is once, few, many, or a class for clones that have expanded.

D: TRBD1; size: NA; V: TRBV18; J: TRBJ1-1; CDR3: CASSPGQGANTEAFF; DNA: TGTGCCAGCTCACCAGGACAGGGGGCGAACACTGAAGCTTTCTTT
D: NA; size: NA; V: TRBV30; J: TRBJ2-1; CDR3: CAWSGGAGVHEQFF; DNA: TGTGCCTGGAGTGGGGGGGCGGGAGTCCATGAGCAGTTCTTC
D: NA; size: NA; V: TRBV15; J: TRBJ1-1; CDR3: CATSRGGDREAFF; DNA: TGTGCCACCAGCAGAGGAGGCGACAGGGAAGCTTTCTTT
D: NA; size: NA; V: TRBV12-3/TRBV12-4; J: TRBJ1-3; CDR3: CASRTPGVTIYF; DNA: TGTGCCAGCAGGACCCCGGGAGTCACCATATATTTT
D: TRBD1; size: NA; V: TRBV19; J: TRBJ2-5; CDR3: CASSMGYRGRYQETQYF; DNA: TGTGCCAGTAGCATGGGGTACAGGGGGCGGTACCAAGAGACCCAGTACTTC
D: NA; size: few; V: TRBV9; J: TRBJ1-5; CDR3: CASSPGAYSNQPQHF; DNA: TGTGCCAGCAGCCCAGGGGCCTATAGCAATCAGCCCCAGCATTTT
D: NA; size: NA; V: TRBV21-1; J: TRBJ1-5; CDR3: CASSKVAPTGVRNQPQHF; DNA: TGTGCCAGCAGCAAAGTGGCCCCCACAGGGGTTAGGAATCAGCCCCAGCATTTT
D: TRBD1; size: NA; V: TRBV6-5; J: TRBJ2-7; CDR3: CASTWTGVYEQYF; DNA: TGTGCCAGCACCTGGACAGGGGTTTACGAGCAGTACTTC
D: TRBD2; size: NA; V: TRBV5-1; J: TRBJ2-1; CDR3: CASSPGTSGLLSEQFF; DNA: TGCGCCAGCAGCCCAGGGACTAGCGGGCTTCTGAGTGAGCAGTTCTTC
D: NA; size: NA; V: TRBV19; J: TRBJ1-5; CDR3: CASSIVSQALNQPQHF; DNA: TGTGCCAGTAGTATAGTGTCACAGGCCCTCAATCAGCCCCAGCATTTT
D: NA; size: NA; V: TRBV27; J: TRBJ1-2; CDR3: CASGSRQNYGYTF; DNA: TGTGCCAGCGGGTCGAGACAGAACTATGGCTACACCTTC
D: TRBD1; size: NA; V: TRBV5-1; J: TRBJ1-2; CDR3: CASSLDRVHGYTF; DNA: TGCGCCAGCAGCCTGGACAGGGTTCACGGCTACACCTTC
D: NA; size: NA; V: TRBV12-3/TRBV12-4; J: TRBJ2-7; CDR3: CASSLRQLYEQYF; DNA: TGTGCCAGCAGTTTACGACAACTCTACGAGCAGTACTTC
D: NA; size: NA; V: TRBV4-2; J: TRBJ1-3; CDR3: CASSRVEGQSSGNTIYF; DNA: TGTGCCAGCAGCCGGGTGGAAGGACAGAGCTCTGGAAACACCATATATTTT
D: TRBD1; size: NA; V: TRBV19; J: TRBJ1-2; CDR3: CARPTGDRAGYTF; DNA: TGTGCCAGACCAACCGGGGACAGGGCCGGCTACACCTTC
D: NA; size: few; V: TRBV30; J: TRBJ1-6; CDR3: CAWSALSSSSYNSPLHF; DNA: TGTGCCTGGAGTGCCCTATCAAGTAGCTCCTATAATTCACCCCTCCACTTT
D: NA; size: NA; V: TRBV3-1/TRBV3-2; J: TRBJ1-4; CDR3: CASSQFRVGEKLFF; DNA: TGTGCCAGCAGCCAATTCAGGGTTGGCGAAAAACTGTTTTTT
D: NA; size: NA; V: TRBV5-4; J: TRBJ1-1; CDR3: CASSSRAAVTEAFF; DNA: TGTGCCAGCAGCTCCAGGGCCGCGGTCACTGAAGCTTTCTTT
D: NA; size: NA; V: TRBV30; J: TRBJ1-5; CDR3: CAWSEGKPQHF; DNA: TGTGCCTGGAGTGAGGGGAAGCCCCAGCATTTT
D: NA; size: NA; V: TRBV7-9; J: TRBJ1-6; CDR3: CASSSSGEGSPLHF; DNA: TGTGCCAGCAGCTCCTCAGGGGAAGGTTCACCCCTCCACTTT
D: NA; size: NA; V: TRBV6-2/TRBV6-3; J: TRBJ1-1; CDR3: CASSYGRAEAFF; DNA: TGTGCCAGCAGTTACGGCCGGGCTGAAGCTTTCTTT
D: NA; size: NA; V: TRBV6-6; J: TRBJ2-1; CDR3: CASSQGRGFHEQFF; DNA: TGTGCCAGCAGCCAAGGGCGGGGCTTCCATGAGCAGTTCTTC
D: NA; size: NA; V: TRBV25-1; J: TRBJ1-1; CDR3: CASSGQGLEAFF; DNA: TGTGCCAGCAGTGGTCAGGGTTTAGAAGCTTTCTTT
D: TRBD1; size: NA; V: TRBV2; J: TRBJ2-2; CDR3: CASRGQGLAGELFF; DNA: TGTGCCAGCAGGGGACAGGGGTTGGCCGGGGAGCTGTTTTTT